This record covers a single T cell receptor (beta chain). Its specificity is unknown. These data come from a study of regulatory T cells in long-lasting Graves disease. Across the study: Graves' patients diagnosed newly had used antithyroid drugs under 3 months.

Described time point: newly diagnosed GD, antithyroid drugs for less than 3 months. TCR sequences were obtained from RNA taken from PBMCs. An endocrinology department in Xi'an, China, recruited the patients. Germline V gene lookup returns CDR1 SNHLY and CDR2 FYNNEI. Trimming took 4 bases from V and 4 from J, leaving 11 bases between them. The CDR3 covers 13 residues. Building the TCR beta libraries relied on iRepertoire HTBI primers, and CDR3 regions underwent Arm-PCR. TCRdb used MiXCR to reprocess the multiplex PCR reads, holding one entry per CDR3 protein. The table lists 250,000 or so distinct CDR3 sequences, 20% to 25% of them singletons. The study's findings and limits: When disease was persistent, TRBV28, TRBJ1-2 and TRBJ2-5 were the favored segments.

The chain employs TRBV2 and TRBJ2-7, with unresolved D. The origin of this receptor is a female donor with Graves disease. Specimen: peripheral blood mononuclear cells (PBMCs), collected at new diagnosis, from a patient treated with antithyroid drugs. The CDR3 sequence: CASSVGQTYEQYF. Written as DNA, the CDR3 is TGTGCCAGCAGTGTAGGCCAGACTTACGAGCAGTACTTC.